This TCR beta chain was sequenced during a study of blood T cell repertoires in COVID-19. This CDR3 has 11 residues. Germline CDR1 and CDR2: MNHEY and SMNVEV (reference sequence). V gave up 10 bases and J gave up 4 bases, with 10 bases separating them. The protocol was immunoSEQ multiplex PCR, while the TCRdb copy is restricted to in-frame clones and leaves out a portion. The data hold 200,000 to 250,000 clones, with 88% observed a single time. This clonotype was sampled from a woman aged 25 to 39 with COVID-19, enrolled during active disease. Sequenced sample: peripheral blood. The gene calls are TRBV27 and TRBJ2-5, with TRBD2 as a possible D gene (5 bases). The CDR3 sequence: CANPRGETQYF. In nucleotides, the CDR3 is TGTGCCAACCCCCGGGGAGAGACCCAGTACTTC.